This TCR beta chain emerged from a study of blood T cell repertoires in COVID-19. Overall study context: Sites across the United States, Italy and Spain contributed samples from acute and convalescent COVID-19. The analysed material was cDNA or gDNA that came from T cells, B-cell-depleted T cells, or PBMCs.

This clone was found once. Original processing methods: Quantification of nucleated cells was approximated via reference gene primer amplification. Some clones are missing from TCRdb's copy, which holds only in-frame ones; the method was immunoSEQ multiplex PCR. Clone size and the V and J calls come from that table; the DNA yielded D and trimming. The repertoire includes 150,000 to 200,000 clones, around 85% of them detected once, and roughly 2% sits in the top ten. J was trimmed by 9 bases and V by 3 bases; bases with no gene match: 9. This CDR3 has 16 amino acids. Germline V CDR1 and CDR2: LNHDA, SQIVND (reference sequence).

The rearrangement uses TRBV19 and TRBJ1-6, with 9 bases fitting TRBD1. Sequences were obtained from peripheral blood. The sequence derives from a man in his 70s with active or convalescent COVID-19. The DNA for the CDR3 is TGTGCCAGTAGTATCCGTTCCGGGACAGGGAGTTCACCCCTCCACTTT. Protein sequence: CASSIRSGTGSSPLHF.